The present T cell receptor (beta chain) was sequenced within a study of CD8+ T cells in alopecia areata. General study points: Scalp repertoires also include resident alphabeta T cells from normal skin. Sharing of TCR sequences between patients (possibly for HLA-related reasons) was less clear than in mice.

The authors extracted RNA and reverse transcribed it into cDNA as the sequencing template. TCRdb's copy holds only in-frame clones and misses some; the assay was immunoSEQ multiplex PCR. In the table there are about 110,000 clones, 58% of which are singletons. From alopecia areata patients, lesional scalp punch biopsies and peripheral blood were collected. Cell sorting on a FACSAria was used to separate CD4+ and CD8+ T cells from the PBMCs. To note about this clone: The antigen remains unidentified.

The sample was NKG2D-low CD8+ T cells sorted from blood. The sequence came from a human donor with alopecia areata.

CDR3 in DNA: TGTGCCAGCAGCGATAATCCGGGACTACCCCTCTCCTACAATGAGCAGTTCTTC. Translating it yields CASSDNPGLPLSYNEQFF. The rearrangement uses TRBV7-3 and TRBJ2-1, with TRBD2 identical over 7 bases. This CDR3 has 18 residues. Trimming removed 5 bases from V and 0 bases from J; junction bases left unmatched: 13. The V gene's germline CDR1 is SGHTA and CDR2 FQGTGA.